Listed here are 21 T cell receptor beta chains from one sample, sequenced in a study of blood T cell repertoires in COVID-19. TCRdb's copy holds only in-frame clones and misses some; the assay was immunoSEQ multiplex PCR. The sample lists approximately 280,000 clones, around 90% seen once, with 1.7% in the top ten. Source material: PBMCs or T cells enriched from blood (not recorded which). The receptor source for this set is a woman aged 18-35 years with acute COVID-19.

The chain couples TRBV19 to TRBJ2-7; TRBD1 matches 10 bases. Germline V lookup: CDR1 LNHDA, CDR2 SQIVND (reference sequence). This CDR3 is built from 15 residues. V lost 10 bases and J lost 2; bases outside the gene matches: 11. In DNA, the CDR3 is TGTGCCACCCAAGTGAGGGGACAGGGGACCTACGAGCAGTACTTC. Translating gives CATQVRGQGTYEQYF.

This chain uses TRBV7-9 with TRBJ1-1; D may be TRBD1 (5 bases). Between the trimmed V and J ends, which lost 4 bases and 1 base, there was a span of 16 bases. The length of the CDR3 is 16 residues. Germline CDR1 SEHNR, CDR2 FQNEAQ (reference sequence). The CDR3 sequence: CASSSFGTGGNTEAFF. The CDR3 DNA is TGTGCCAGCAGCTCCTTCGGGACTGGGGGGAACACTGAAGCTTTCTTT.

V gene TRBV4-2 combines with J gene TRBJ2-1; 10 nucleotides line up with TRBD1. After removal of 1 base from V and 8 bases from J, the junction contained 5 bases not matched to a gene. The germline V gene encodes CDR1 LGHNA and CDR2 YNFKEQ. This CDR3 region has 15 residues. CDR3 sequence: CASSQGQGALDEQFF. Here the CDR3 DNA reads TGTGCCAGCAGCCAAGGACAGGGGGCTTTGGATGAGCAGTTCTTC.

V and J are TRBV18 and TRBJ2-1; TRBD1 agrees at 7 bases. Germline lookup yields CDR1 KGHSH and CDR2 LQKENI. After removal of 6 bases from V and 7 bases from J, the junction contained 9 bases not matched to a gene. CDR3 length: 14 residues. CDR3 loop: CASSPNRGLNEQFF. As DNA, the CDR3 is TGTGCCAGCTCGCCAAACAGGGGCCTAAATGAGCAGTTCTTC.

The J gene is TRBJ2-7, the V gene TRBV5-4; a weak D match, TRBD2 (5 bases). The V end was cut by 1 base, the J end by 0 bases, with 8 bases between. Germline CDR1 and CDR2: SGHNT and YYREEE (reference sequence). This CDR3 has 14 amino acids. The CDR3 bases are TGTGCCAGCAGCTTGAGGGAGTACTCCTACGAGCAGTACTTC. The encoded protein is CASSLREYSYEQYF. The whole variable domain, remainder taken from reference TRBV5-4 and TRBJ2-7, is ETGVTQSPTHLIKTRGQQVTLRCSSQSGHNTVSWYQQALGQGPQFIFQYYREEENGRGNFPPRFSGLQFPNYSSELNVNALELDDSALYLCASSLREYSYEQYFGPGTRLTVT.

The chain employs TRBV18 and TRBJ2-1; D may be TRBD2 (5 bases). This CDR3 has 15 residues. Germline CDR1 reads KGHSH; CDR2 reads LQKENI. The V and J ends lost 4 bases and 3 bases respectively, with 13 bases between them. For the CDR3, the DNA is TGTGCCAGCTCACAGGACGGGAACCGCTACAATGAGCAGTTCTTC. This encodes CASSQDGNRYNEQFF. The variable domain in full, with the rest retrieved from reference TRBV18 and TRBJ2-1, is NAGVMQNPRHLVRRRGQEARLRCSPMKGHSHVYWYRQLPEEGLKFMVYLQKENIIDESGMPKERFSAEFPKEGPSILRIQQVVRGDSAAYFCASSQDGNRYNEQFFGPGTRLTVL.

The rearrangement joins TRBV6-4 to TRBJ2-1, with 9 bases identical to TRBD1. V shed 0 bases and J 7 bases; nucleotides not matched to a gene: 4. Germline assignment: CDR1 MRHNA and CDR2 SNTAGT. This CDR3 contains 15 residues. CDR3 protein: CASSDSMTGGNEQFF. CDR3 coding DNA: TGTGCCAGCAGTGACTCGATGACAGGGGGGAATGAGCAGTTCTTC.

The CDR3 spells CASSPDRGSSPLHF. In DNA form, the CDR3 reads TGTGCCAGCTCACCGGACAGGGGTTCTTCACCCCTCCACTTT. V and J are TRBV18 and TRBJ1-6; TRBD1 matches 9 bases. CDR3 length: 14 amino acids. Germline V gene sequence: CDR1 KGHSH, CDR2 LQKENI. V lost 3 bases and J lost 9; bases outside the gene matches: 3.

The gene calls are TRBV6-1 and TRBJ2-1; 10 bases align to TRBD2. The trim removed 2 bases at V and 6 bases at J, leaving 10 bases unmatched. There are 17 residues in the CDR3. The germline gives CDR1 MNHNS, CDR2 SASEGT. The CDR3 DNA sequence: TGTGCCAGCAGTGAACGACATGGACTAGCGGATTTCAATGAGCAGTTCTTC. Translation: CASSERHGLADFNEQFF.

The chain joins TRBV30 to TRBJ1-2; D gene uncertain. This CDR3 comprises 15 residues. Between the trimmed V and J ends, which lost 0 bases and 3 bases, there was a span of 14 bases. CDR1 is GTSNPN, CDR2 SVGIG, per germline (reference sequence). CDR3 region: CAWSVSQEAYYGYTF. The DNA for the CDR3 is TGTGCCTGGAGTGTTTCTCAGGAGGCTTACTATGGCTACACCTTC.

The rearrangement joins TRBV2 to TRBJ1-5; the match to TRBD1 covers 9 bases. Unmatched junction bases numbered 13, after V lost 6 bases and J lost 4 bases. CDR3 length equals 17 residues. Germline CDR1 is SNHLY and CDR2 is FYNNEI. The CDR3 DNA follows: TGTGCCAGCAGCCGGGACAGGGAGGGATGGGGTAATCAGCCCCAGCATTTT. Protein sequence: CASSRDREGWGNQPQHF. The whole variable domain, remainder taken from reference TRBV2 and TRBJ1-5, is EPEVTQTPSHQVTQMGQEVILRCVPISNHLYFYWYRQILGQKVEFLVSFYNNEISEKSEIFDDQFSVERPDGSNFTLKIRSTKLEDSAMYFCASSRDREGWGNQPQHFGDGTRLSIL.

The V and J genes are TRBV7-9 and TRBJ2-1, with TRBD2 matching 10 bases. This CDR3 spans 16 amino acids. Germline-derived CDR1 and CDR2 are SEHNR and FQNEAQ (reference sequence). J lost 4 bases, V lost 5 bases, and 8 bases had no gene match. The CDR3 DNA reads TGTGCCAGCAGCCAGACCCTAGCGGGAGAGTACAATGAGCAGTTCTTC. As protein: CASSQTLAGEYNEQFF.

The rearrangement joins TRBV7-8 to TRBJ1-5; TRBD1 agrees at 8 bases. The CDR3 totals 15 residues. Trimming removed 5 bases from V and 6 bases from J; junction bases left unmatched: 9. CDR1 and CDR2 (germline): SGHVS, FQNEAQ. The CDR3 coding sequence is TGTGCCAGCAGCACCAGAGGACAGGGAGGTCAGCCCCAGCATTTT. Its translation is CASSTRGQGGQPQHF. Full variable domain (outside the CDR3, taken from reference TRBV7-8 and TRBJ1-5): GAGVSQSPRYKVAKRGQDVALRCDPISGHVSLFWYQQALGQGPEFLTYFQNEAQLDKSGLPSDRFFAERPEGSVSTLKIQRTQQEDSAVYLCASSTRGQGGQPQHFGDGTRLSIL.

The CDR3 nucleotides read TGTGCCAGCTCACCACAGGGGCTGGATCAGCCCCAGCATTTT. Amino acids: CASSPQGLDQPQHF. The rearrangement uses TRBV18 and TRBJ1-5; possible D gene TRBD1, 5 bases. V lost 1 base, J lost 5 bases, and 9 bases lay in between. In germline, CDR1 is KGHSH, CDR2 LQKENI. CDR3 length: 14 amino acids.

DNA of the CDR3: TGTGCCAGCAGCTTAACAACTAGCCCGCTGGGCGAGCAGTTCTTC. Translated: CASSLTTSPLGEQFF. The genes are TRBV11-2 and TRBJ2-1, with D possibly TRBD2 on 6 matching bases. CDR1 and CDR2 from the germline V gene are SGHAT and FQNNGV. Trimming cost V 2 bases and J 10 bases, with 18 bases left between them. This CDR3 comprises 15 residues. Full variable domain (rest looked up from reference TRBV11-2 and TRBJ2-1): EAGVAQSPRYKIIEKRQSVAFWCNPISGHATLYWYQQILGQGPKLLIQFQNNGVVDDSQLPKDRFSAERLKGVDSTLKIQPAKLEDSAVYLCASSLTTSPLGEQFFGPGTRLTVL.

The V and J genes are TRBV4-3 and TRBJ2-7; TRBD2 aligns across 10 bases. With 4 bases clipped from V and 6 bases from J, the junction kept 9 bases outside the gene matches. The CDR3 loop spans 15 amino acids. Looked up from germline, CDR1 is LGHNA and CDR2 is YSLEER. The CDR3 sequence is CASSPGGLAGVEQYF. The CDR3 DNA sequence: TGCGCCAGCAGCCCAGGCGGGCTAGCGGGAGTCGAGCAGTACTTC.

This chain links TRBV7-9 with TRBJ1-3; D is possibly TRBD1 (6 bases). CDR1 is SEHNR, CDR2 FQNEAQ, per germline (reference sequence). The CDR3 sequence is 14 residues long. With 5 bases removed from V and 3 bases from J, the gap between germline ends came to 11 bases. Written as DNA, the CDR3 is TGTGCCAGCAGCCTGCAGGGGTGTGGAAACACCATATATTTT. It translates to CASSLQGCGNTIYF.

The chain uses TRBV4-1 and TRBJ2-5; 9 positions agree with TRBD1. Germline CDR1 is MGHRA and CDR2 is YSYEKL. The ends lost 4 bases at V and 5 bases at J; junction bases unmatched: 14. The CDR3 is made up of 17 amino acids. As DNA, the CDR3 is TGCGCCAGCAGCCGAAGAGCCTTACAGGGGGCCTTCGAGACCCAGTACTTC. Translation gives CASSRRALQGAFETQYF.

J is TRBJ2-1 and V is TRBV27; D perhaps matches TRBD2 (5 bases). Trimming left V 2 bases short and J 10 bases short, with 9 bases between. CDR1 is MNHEY and CDR2 is SMNVEV in the germline V gene (reference sequence). The CDR3 consists of 12 residues. CDR3 DNA: TGTGCCAGCAGTTTACGGGGAGCGGAGCAGTTCTTC. Its protein product is CASSLRGAEQFF.

The genes are TRBV18 and TRBJ2-3; 8 bases line up with TRBD2. The V gene end was trimmed by 5 bases and the J gene end by 3 bases; junction bases not matched to a gene: 4. The CDR3 is 14 amino acids. CDR1 and CDR2 from the germline V gene are KGHSH and LQKENI. CDR3 sequence: CASSSGGATDTQYF. As DNA, the CDR3 is TGTGCCAGCTCATCGGGGGGGGCAACAGATACGCAGTATTTT. The full variable domain, rest sourced from reference TRBV18 and TRBJ2-3, is NAGVMQNPRHLVRRRGQEARLRCSPMKGHSHVYWYRQLPEEGLKFMVYLQKENIIDESGMPKERFSAEFPKEGPSILRIQQVVRGDSAAYFCASSSGGATDTQYFGPGTRLTVL.

V usage is TRBV7-9 and J usage is TRBJ2-3; no reliable D call. V was clipped by 0 bases and J by 6 bases, with 4 bases between them. CDR3 length equals 12 residues. Germline CDR1 reads SEHNR; CDR2 reads FQNEAQ (reference sequence). The CDR3 here is CASSLALDTQYF. CDR3 in DNA: TGTGCCAGCAGCTTAGCCTTGGATACGCAGTATTTT.